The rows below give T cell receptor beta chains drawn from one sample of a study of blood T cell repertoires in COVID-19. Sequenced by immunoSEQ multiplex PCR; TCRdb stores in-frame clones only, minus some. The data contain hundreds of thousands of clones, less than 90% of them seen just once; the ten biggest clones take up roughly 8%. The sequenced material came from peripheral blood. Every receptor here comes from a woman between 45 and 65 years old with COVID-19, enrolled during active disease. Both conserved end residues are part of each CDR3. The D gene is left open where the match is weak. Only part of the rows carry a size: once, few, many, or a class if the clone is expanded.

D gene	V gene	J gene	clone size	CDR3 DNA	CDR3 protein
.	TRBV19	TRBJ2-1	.	TGTGCCAGTAGTCAACTCTTTGGACAGAATGAGCAGTTCTTC	CASSQLFGQNEQFF
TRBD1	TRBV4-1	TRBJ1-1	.	TGCGCCAGCAGGCTACCGACAGGGGGGCGAACTGAAGCTTTCTTT	CASRLPTGGRTEAFF
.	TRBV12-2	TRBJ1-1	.	TGTGCAAGTCGCCCCGAAGAGAGAGAAGCTTTCTTT	CASRPEEREAFF
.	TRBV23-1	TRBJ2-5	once	TGCGCCAGCAGTCAATCGGTCAGGGGACAAGAGACCCAGTACTTC	CASSQSVRGQETQYF
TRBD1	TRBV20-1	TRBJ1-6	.	TGCAGTGCTAGTACACAGGGGGCGAATTCACCCCTCCACTTT	CSASTQGANSPLHF
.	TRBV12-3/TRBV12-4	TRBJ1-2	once	TGTGCCAGCAGTTTTGTCCGGGATGGCTACACCTTC	CASSFVRDGYTF
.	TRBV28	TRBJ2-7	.	TGTGCCATCCGGACCGGGACGGGGGGCCTCGGGGAGCAGTACTTC	CAIRTGTGGLGEQYF
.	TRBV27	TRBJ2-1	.	TGTGCCAGCAGTTTAATCTGGGGCTCCCTGGAAAATGAGCAGTTCTTC	CASSLIWGSLENEQFF
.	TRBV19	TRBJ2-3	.	TGTGCCAGCAGGGATGGCCTCTTCACAGATACGCAGTATTTT	CASRDGLFTDTQYF
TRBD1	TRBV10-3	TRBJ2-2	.	TGTGCCATCAAAGGGACAGGGGCGAACGGGGAGCTGTTTTTT	CAIKGTGANGELFF
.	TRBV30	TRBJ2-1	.	TGTGCCTGGACAGGGTCGAAGGATGAGCAGTTCTTC	CAWTGSKDEQFF
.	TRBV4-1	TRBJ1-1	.	TGCGCCAGCAGCCAAGATTCAGGGATCCTTGAAGCTTTCTTT	CASSQDSGILEAFF
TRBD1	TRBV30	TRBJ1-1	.	TGTGCCTGGAGGCCGGGACAGGGAATAGGGAACACTGAAGCTTTCTTT	CAWRPGQGIGNTEAFF
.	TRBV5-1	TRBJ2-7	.	TGCGCCAGCAGCTTGGTATCGGGTCGGGACACCGGTCGCTACTACGAGCAGTACTTC	CASSLVSGRDTGRYYEQYF
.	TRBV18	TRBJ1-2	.	TGTGCCAGCTCACCAATCACAGCCGCTAACTATGGCTACACCTTC	CASSPITAANYGYTF
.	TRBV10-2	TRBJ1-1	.	TGCGCCAGCAGTGAACAAGGAGACAGGGAAGCTTTCTTT	CASSEQGDREAFF
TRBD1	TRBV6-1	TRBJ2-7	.	TGTGCCAGCAGTGAAGGGACAGGGTCGGACGAGCAGTACTTC	CASSEGTGSDEQYF
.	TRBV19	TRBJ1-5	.	TGTGCCAGCCAATGGGGCGCCGGCAATCAGCCCCAGCATTTT	CASQWGAGNQPQHF
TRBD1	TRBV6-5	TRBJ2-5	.	TGTGCCAGCAGTATGGGACAGGGGCACCAAGAGACCCAGTACTTC	CASSMGQGHQETQYF
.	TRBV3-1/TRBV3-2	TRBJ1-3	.	TGTGCCAGCAGCCAAGAGCGTGGAAACACCATATATTTT	CASSQERGNTIYF
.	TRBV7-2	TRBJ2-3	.	TGTGCCAGCAGCGTGCAAGCTAGCACAGATACGCAGTATTTT	CASSVQASTDTQYF
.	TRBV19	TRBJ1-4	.	TGTGCCAGTAGTATCGCGGTTGGAACTAATGAAAAACTGTTTTTT	CASSIAVGTNEKLFF
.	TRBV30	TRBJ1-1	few	TGTGCCTGGACTTCTCCAGGGGATGGCACTGAAGCTTTCTTT	CAWTSPGDGTEAFF
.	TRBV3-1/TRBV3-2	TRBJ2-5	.	TGTGCCAGCCGAGGGGAGACCCAGTACTTC	CASRGETQYF
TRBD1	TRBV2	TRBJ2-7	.	TGTGCCAGCAGCGGGACAGGTGCTGGGGAGCAGTACTTC	CASSGTGAGEQYF
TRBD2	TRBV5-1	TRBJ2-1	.	TGCGCCAGCAGCTTGGCTGGGACTAGCGGGGGGGCCATGAATGAGCAGTTCTTC	CASSLAGTSGGAMNEQFF
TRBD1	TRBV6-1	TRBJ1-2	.	TGTGCCAGCAGTGAAGGGCCGGGACAGTATGGCTACACCTTC	CASSEGPGQYGYTF
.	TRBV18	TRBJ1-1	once	TGTGCCAGCTCACCCGCTGGAGGGACTGAAGCTTTCTTT	CASSPAGGTEAFF
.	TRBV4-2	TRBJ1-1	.	TGTGCCAGCAGCGGGGGGGTCTCTGAAGCTTTCTTT	CASSGGVSEAFF
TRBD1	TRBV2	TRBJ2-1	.	TGTGCCAGCAGGGGGAAGGGGGCCCCAGGGGATGAGCAGTTCTTC	CASRGKGAPGDEQFF
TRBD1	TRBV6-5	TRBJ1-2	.	TGTGCCAGCAGTCGGGGGACAGGGGGCGCCTATGGCTACACCTTC	CASSRGTGGAYGYTF
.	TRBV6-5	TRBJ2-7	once	TGTGCCAGCAGTTACTCCTGGCAGGTCTACGAGCAGTACTTC	CASSYSWQVYEQYF
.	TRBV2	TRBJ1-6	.	TGTGCCAGCAGTGTCCGCATAGCCCCTTCACCCCTCCACTTT	CASSVRIAPSPLHF
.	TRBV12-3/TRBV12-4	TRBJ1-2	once	TGTGCCAGCTCCCGAGGAGGGAACGGCTACACCTTC	CASSRGGNGYTF
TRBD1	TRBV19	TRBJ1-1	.	TGTGCCAGTAGTATATACCAGGGGGCAGCGGCTTTCTTT	CASSIYQGAAAFF
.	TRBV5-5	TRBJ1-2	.	TGTGCCAGCAGCTTGACAGCCCTTAACTATGGCTACACCTTC	CASSLTALNYGYTF
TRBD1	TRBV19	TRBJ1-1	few	TGTGCCAGTATCCTGACAGGGGATGGGCCTGAAGCTTTCTTT	CASILTGDGPEAFF
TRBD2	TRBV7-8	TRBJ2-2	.	TGTGCCAGCAGCTCCACGACTAGCCCCAACACCGGGGAGCTGTTTTTT	CASSSTTSPNTGELFF
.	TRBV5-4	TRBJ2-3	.	TGTGCCAGCAGCTCCCCCACAGATCCTAGCACAGATACGCAGTATTTT	CASSSPTDPSTDTQYF
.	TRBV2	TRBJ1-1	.	TGTGCCAGCAGTGACAGGGCCTGGGGGAACACTGAAGCTTTCTTT	CASSDRAWGNTEAFF
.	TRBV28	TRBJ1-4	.	TGTGCCGGCCAGGGGAGTACTAATGAAAAACTGTTTTTT	CAGQGSTNEKLFF
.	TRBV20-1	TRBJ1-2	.	TGCAGTGCTACCGGGACTAAAGGCTACACCTTC	CSATGTKGYTF
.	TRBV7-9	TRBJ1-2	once	TGTGCCAGCAGCCGGGGGGAATCAGCTAACTATGGCTACACCTTC	CASSRGESANYGYTF
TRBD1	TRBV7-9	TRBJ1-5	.	TGTGCCAGCAGCCTAATTCCTCTCGGGGACAGGGGATTCAATCAGCCCCAGCATTTT	CASSLIPLGDRGFNQPQHF
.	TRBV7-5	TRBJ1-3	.	TGTGCCCTAACCAGGCCGTCTGGAAACACCATATATTTT	CALTRPSGNTIYF